What follows is one TCR beta chain and its context. Its matching antigen is unknown. These data come from a study of early T cells in non-severe SARS-CoV-2 infection. Across the study: Sequencing was performed on bulk RNA from unsorted whole blood, leaving chains unpaired.

Germline CDR1 ENHRY, CDR2 SYGVKD. V lost 5 bases to trimming and J lost 4 bases, with 10 bases between them. The CDR3 is 13 amino acids. Individually, cDNA molecules had unique molecular identifiers attached to them. A single record per CDR3 protein comes from TCRdb applying MiXCR to the 5' RACE reads. The sample has over 85,000 distinct CDR3 sequences; 10% to 15% are singletons. Broader study findings: Missing private and CD4 specificities, VDJdb matching favored anti-spike CD8 responses.

The TCR sequence derives from an adult who was a healthcare worker with PCR-confirmed SARS-CoV-2 infection or an uninfected control (not recorded which). V gene TRBV10-3 combines with J gene TRBJ2-3; D ambiguous. What was sequenced was whole blood. The CDR3 protein is CAISISPSDTQYF. The CDR3 coding sequence is TGTGCCATCAGTATCAGCCCCTCAGATACGCAGTATTTT.